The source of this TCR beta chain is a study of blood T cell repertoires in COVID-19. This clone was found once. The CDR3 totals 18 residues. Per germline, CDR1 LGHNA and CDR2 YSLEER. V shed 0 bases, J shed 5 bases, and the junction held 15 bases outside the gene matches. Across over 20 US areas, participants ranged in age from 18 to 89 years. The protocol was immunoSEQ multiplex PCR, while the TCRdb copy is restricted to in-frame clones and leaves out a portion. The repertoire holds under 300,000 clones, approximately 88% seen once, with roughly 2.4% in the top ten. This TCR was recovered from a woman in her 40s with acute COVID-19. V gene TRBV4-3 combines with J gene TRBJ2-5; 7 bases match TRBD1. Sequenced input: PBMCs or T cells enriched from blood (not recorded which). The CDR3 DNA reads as TGCGCCAGCAGCCAAGATGGGGCCGGGACAGTTGTGGGGGAGACCCAGTACTTC. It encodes CASSQDGAGTVVGETQYF.